This T cell receptor beta chain was sequenced in a study of cytomegalovirus exposure and HLA in healthy donors. Broader study findings: The study found most TCR sequences rare, yet found some public TCRs in many donors. There were under 200 TCR beta chains listed as cytomegalovirus-associated.

Germline V CDR1 and CDR2: LGHNA, YNFKEQ. This CDR3 is built from 15 residues. Trimming removed 0 bases from V and 13 bases from J; junction bases left unmatched: 11. Notes on this clone: The antigen remains unidentified.

Produced via immunoSEQ multiplex PCR; TCRdb's table is partial and in-frame only. The sample has around 150,000 clones, 80% to 90% seen once. The donors were in the roughly 130-subject validation cohort; that cohort was separate from the roughly 660-subject first cohort. This TCR was sampled from a woman aged 18-29 years in good health and CMV-seropositive. The source material was PBMCs. This chain uses TRBV4-2 with TRBJ1-4; 7 nucleotides align to TRBD1. CDR3 bases: TGTGCCAGCAGCCAAGATTTGAGGGGACAGACTGGACTGTTTTTT. The encoded protein is CASSQDLRGQTGLFF.